The rows below give T cell receptor beta chains drawn from one sample of a study of OX40 agonist ivuxolimab in advanced cancers. TCRdb's copy holds only in-frame clones and misses some; the assay was immunoSEQ multiplex PCR. Of approximately 94,000 clones listed, approximately 91% are singletons. The sample was CD4+ or CD8+ T cells sorted from blood, taken in a trial of the OX40 agonist ivuxolimab. The receptors originated from an adult with an advanced solid tumor such as melanoma, head and neck, liver or kidney cancer. Each CDR3 is given without its conserved first and last residue.

V	J	CDR3
TRBV25-1	TRBJ1-1	ASSVGGREAF
TRBV6-6	TRBJ1-3	ASRETGYGNTIY
TRBV15	TRBJ1-3	ATRGPTRPPGNTIY
TRBV2	TRBJ2-7	ASEKGGSRYEQY
TRBV7-9	TRBJ2-1	ASSFRASYGEQF
TRBV6-5	TRBJ1-1	ASSNPTQMSTEAF
TRBV6-6	TRBJ1-1	ASSVGGGEAF
TRBV2	TRBJ2-7	ASTGLAVRYEQY
TRBV5-5	TRBJ2-7	ASSLFGSYEQY
TRBV28	TRBJ1-1	ASTLGGYNTEAF
TRBV27	TRBJ2-7	ASSLSPRRTGGHEQY
TRBV2	TRBJ2-4	ASSEDRGRNIQY
TRBV5-4	TRBJ2-2	ASSFARTGELF
TRBV28	TRBJ1-2	ASTIRAPYGYT
TRBV5-1	TRBJ1-1	ASSLRGGPNTEAF
TRBV29-1	TRBJ1-1	SVDQGPGTEAF
TRBV12-5	TRBJ2-2	ASGLPRGAPGTGELF
TRBV11-3	TRBJ2-1	ASSLRAGVHEQF
TRBV5-1	TRBJ2-7	ASSPDSTSYEQY
TRBV5-4	TRBJ2-1	ASSLEPRSSYNEQF
TRBV5-4	TRBJ2-1	ASSLEEGGEQF
TRBV19	TRBJ2-3	ASSMIDPTVTQY
TRBV7-9	TRBJ1-5	ASSLAGNRDQPQH
TRBV6-5	TRBJ1-4	ASRDQGRFEKLF
TRBV19	TRBJ2-5	ASRRLAGTQETQY
TRBV28	TRBJ2-4	ASRTLLGIRAKNIQY
TRBV2	TRBJ1-5	ASSGRNQPQH
TRBV30	TRBJ2-1	AWRLAGFYNEQF
TRBV19	TRBJ2-5	ASSIAAGAQY
TRBV2	TRBJ1-2	ASSSRQAGYT
TRBV19	TRBJ1-2	ASSRDRDNYGYT
TRBV6-1	TRBJ1-2	ASSEATGGGYGYT
TRBV19	TRBJ1-2	ASRVDSPYYGYT
TRBV19	TRBJ1-4	ASSSTGGINEKLF
TRBV19	TRBJ1-1	ASSIGGAKNTEAF
TRBV29-1	TRBJ2-3	SVKGGDTQY
TRBV5-1	TRBJ1-2	ASRGGGINYGYT
TRBV25-1	TRBJ2-7	ASSEYLSYEQY
TRBV19	TRBJ2-5	ASSKRTGWVETQY
TRBV28	TRBJ1-2	ASWTPGLPLYGYT
TRBV4-1	TRBJ2-7	ASSQEQGGSYEQY
TRBV30	TRBJ2-7	AWAYSGGYEQY
TRBV2	TRBJ2-7	ASSERGGRRGYEQY
TRBV20-1	TRBJ1-1	SALRAGEAF
TRBV13	TRBJ2-5	ASSLLQGGETQY
TRBV4-2	TRBJ2-1	ASSHQGLAGGNEQF
TRBV10-2	TRBJ2-7	ASRGQGAYEQY
TRBV5-1	TRBJ1-2	ASSSTPTGTGYGYT
TRBV9	TRBJ2-1	ASSVSGSSYNEQF
TRBV5-1	TRBJ1-3	ASTPEPGLSSGNTIY
TRBV6-6	TRBJ1-5	ASSSTGRGQPQH